These T cell receptor beta chains were read from a single sample in a study of CD8+ T cells in alopecia areata. Clones were read by immunoSEQ multiplex PCR, and TCRdb kept only the in-frame ones, dropping some. Among approximately 100,000 clones listed, 40% to 45% were seen once. Sequences were obtained from CD4+ T cells sorted from blood. Every receptor here comes from a human donor with alopecia areata. CDR3s include the opening cysteine and the closing phenylalanine or tryptophan. Fields, in order: V gene, D gene, J gene, clone size, CDR3 protein, CDR3 DNA. A D gene is named only where the DNA matches it firmly. Size is omitted from some rows. Given values are once, few, many or a class for expanded clones.

TRBV9,NA,TRBJ1-4,many,CASSVVGEKLFF,TGTGCCAGCAGCGTAGTCGGGGAAAAACTGTTTTTT
TRBV29-1,NA,TRBJ2-7,NA,CSVVDAASYEQYF,TGCAGCGTTGTCGACGCCGCCTCCTACGAGCAGTACTTC
TRBV2,NA,TRBJ1-5,NA,CASSEYSQTYSNQPQHF,TGTGCCAGCAGTGAATACAGTCAGACGTATAGCAATCAGCCCCAGCATTTT
TRBV29-1,NA,TRBJ2-5,NA,CSVEEIREYQETQYF,TGCAGCGTTGAAGAAATTAGGGAGTACCAAGAGACCCAGTACTTC
TRBV7-2,TRBD2,TRBJ2-1,few,CATGRSGVYNEQFF,TGTGCCACCGGTCGTAGCGGGGTCTACAATGAGCAGTTCTTC
TRBV28,NA,TRBJ2-6,NA,CASSETGTGANVLTF,TGTGCCAGCAGCGAAACAGGGACCGGGGCCAACGTCCTGACTTTC
TRBV5-1,NA,TRBJ2-1,few,CASSLAGQSSYNEQFF,TGCGCCAGCAGCTTGGCGGGGCAAAGCTCCTACAATGAGCAGTTCTTC
TRBV29-1,NA,TRBJ1-2,few,CSVSQVSGYGYTF,TGCAGCGTTTCTCAGGTCTCTGGCTATGGCTACACCTTC
TRBV7-2,NA,TRBJ2-7,NA,CASSLVPRDHEQYF,TGTGCCAGCAGCTTAGTCCCCAGGGACCACGAGCAGTACTTC
TRBV30,NA,TRBJ2-5,NA,CAWSATAIQETQYF,TGTGCCTGGAGTGCGACAGCTATCCAAGAGACCCAGTACTTC
TRBV5-1,NA,TRBJ2-5,few,CASSLVMGEETQYF,TGCGCCAGCAGCTTGGTGATGGGGGAAGAGACCCAGTACTTC
TRBV29-1,TRBD1,TRBJ1-1,NA,CSVTRTGRVKTEAFF,TGCAGCGTTACACGGACAGGGAGGGTGAAGACTGAAGCTTTCTTT
TRBV7-2,NA,TRBJ2-5,NA,CASSLAPLRAQYF,TGTGCCAGCAGCTTAGCCCCCCTCAGGGCCCAGTACTTC
TRBV11-2,NA,TRBJ2-7,few,CASSLGGRAYYEQYF,TGTGCCAGCAGCTTAGGGGGCAGGGCTTACTACGAGCAGTACTTC
TRBV29-1,TRBD1,TRBJ1-1,NA,CSVDRSGGSEAFF,TGCAGCGTTGACCGGTCAGGGGGCTCTGAAGCTTTCTTT
TRBV6-6,NA,TRBJ1-1,few,CASSYPPGFTPEAFF,TGTGCCAGCAGTTACCCCCCTGGGTTCACCCCTGAAGCTTTCTTT
TRBV7-2,TRBD2,TRBJ2-3,NA,CASSLGAGEVSTQYF,TGTGCCAGCAGCTTAGGAGCGGGAGAAGTATCTACGCAGTATTTT
TRBV7-2,NA,TRBJ2-5,few,CASSSYRVGETQYF,TGTGCCAGCAGCTCCTACAGGGTAGGAGAGACCCAGTACTTC
TRBV2,NA,TRBJ2-5,once,CASNRDTQETQYF,TGTGCCAGCAATCGGGACACCCAAGAGACCCAGTACTTC
TRBV29-1,TRBD1,TRBJ1-2,NA,CSVLEGAEGYTF,TGCAGCGTTCTAGAGGGGGCTGAAGGCTACACCTTC
TRBV4-2,TRBD1,TRBJ2-3,NA,CASSQAGQGVDTQYF,TGTGCCAGCAGCCAAGCGGGACAGGGTGTAGATACGCAGTATTTT
TRBV18,NA,TRBJ2-7,NA,CASSPQGGSYEQYF,TGTGCCAGCTCACCTCAGGGTGGGTCCTACGAGCAGTACTTC
TRBV7-8,NA,TRBJ2-1,NA,CASSSVGNEQFF,TGTGCCAGCAGCTCCGTGGGGAATGAGCAGTTCTTC
TRBV30,NA,TRBJ2-5,once,CAWRDDGRGGETQYF,TGTGCCTGGAGGGACGACGGGAGAGGAGGAGAGACCCAGTACTTC
TRBV16,NA,TRBJ2-7,NA,CASSQFSQYEQYF,TGTGCCAGCAGCCAATTTTCTCAGTACGAGCAGTACTTC